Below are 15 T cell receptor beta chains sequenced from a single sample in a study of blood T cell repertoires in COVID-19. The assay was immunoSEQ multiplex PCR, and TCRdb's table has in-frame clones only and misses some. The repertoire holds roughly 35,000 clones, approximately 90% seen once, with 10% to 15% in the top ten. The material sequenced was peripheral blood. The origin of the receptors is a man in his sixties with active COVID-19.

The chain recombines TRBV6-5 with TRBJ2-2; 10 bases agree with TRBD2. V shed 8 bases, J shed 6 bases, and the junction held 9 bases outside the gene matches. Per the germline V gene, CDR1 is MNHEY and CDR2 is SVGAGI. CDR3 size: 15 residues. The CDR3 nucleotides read TGTGCCAGCTACCCTAGCGGGAGTGGCGCCGGGGAGCTGTTTTTT. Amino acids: CASYPSGSGAGELFF.

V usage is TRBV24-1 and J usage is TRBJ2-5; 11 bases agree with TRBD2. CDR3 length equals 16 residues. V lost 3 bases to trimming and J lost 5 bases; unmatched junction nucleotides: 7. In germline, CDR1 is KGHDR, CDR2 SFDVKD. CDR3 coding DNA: TGTGCCACCAGTGATCCGCGACTAGCGGGATTGGAGACCCAGTACTTC. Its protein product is CATSDPRLAGLETQYF.

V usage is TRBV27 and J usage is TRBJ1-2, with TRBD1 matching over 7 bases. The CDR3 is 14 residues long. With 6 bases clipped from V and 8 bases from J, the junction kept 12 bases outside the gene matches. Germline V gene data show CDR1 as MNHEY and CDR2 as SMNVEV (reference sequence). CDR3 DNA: TGTGCCAGCAGCTCCCCAATGACAGGGCAGGGCTACACCTTC. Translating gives CASSSPMTGQGYTF.

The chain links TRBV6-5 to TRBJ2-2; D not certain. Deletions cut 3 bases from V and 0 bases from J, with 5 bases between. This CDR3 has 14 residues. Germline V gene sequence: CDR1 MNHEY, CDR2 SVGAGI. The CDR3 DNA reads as TGTGCCAGCAGTTATGCAGCGAACACCGGGGAGCTGTTTTTT. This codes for CASSYAANTGELFF.

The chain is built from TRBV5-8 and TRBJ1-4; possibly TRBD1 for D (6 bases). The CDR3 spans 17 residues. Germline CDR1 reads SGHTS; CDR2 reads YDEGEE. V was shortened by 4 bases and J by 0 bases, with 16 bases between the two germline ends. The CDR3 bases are TGTGCCAGCAGCGAATTCCGGGACACGGCAACTAATGAAAAACTGTTTTTT. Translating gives CASSEFRDTATNEKLFF.

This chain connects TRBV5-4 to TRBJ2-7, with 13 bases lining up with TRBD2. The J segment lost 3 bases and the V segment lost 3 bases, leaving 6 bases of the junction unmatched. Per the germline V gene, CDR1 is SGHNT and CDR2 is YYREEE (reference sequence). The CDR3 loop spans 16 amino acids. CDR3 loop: CASSSGLAGLGYEQYF. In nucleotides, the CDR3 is TGTGCCAGCAGCTCGGGACTAGCGGGACTCGGCTACGAGCAGTACTTC.

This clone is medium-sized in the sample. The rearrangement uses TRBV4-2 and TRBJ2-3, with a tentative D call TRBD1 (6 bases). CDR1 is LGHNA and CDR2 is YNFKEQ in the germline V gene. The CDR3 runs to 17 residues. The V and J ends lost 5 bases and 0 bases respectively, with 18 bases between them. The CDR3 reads CASSMPTGHSSTDTQYF. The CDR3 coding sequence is TGTGCCAGCAGCATGCCGACGGGACACTCTAGCACAGATACGCAGTATTTT.

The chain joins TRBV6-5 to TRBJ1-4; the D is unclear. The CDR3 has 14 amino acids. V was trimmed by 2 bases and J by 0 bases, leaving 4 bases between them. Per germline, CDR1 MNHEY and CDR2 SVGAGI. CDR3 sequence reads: CASSYGPTNEKLFF. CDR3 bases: TGTGCCAGCAGTTACGGGCCAACTAATGAAAAACTGTTTTTT.

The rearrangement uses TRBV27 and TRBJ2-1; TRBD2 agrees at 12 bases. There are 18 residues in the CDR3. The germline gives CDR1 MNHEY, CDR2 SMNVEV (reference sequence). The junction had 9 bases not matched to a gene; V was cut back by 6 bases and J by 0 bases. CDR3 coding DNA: TGTGCCAGCAGATCAAGGACTAGCGGGACCGTCTCCTACAATGAGCAGTTCTTC. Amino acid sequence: CASRSRTSGTVSYNEQFF.

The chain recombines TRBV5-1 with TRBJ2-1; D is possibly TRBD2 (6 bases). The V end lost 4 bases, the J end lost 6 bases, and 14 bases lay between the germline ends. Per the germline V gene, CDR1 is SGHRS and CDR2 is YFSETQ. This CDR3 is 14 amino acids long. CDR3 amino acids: CASSLGSIGNEQFF. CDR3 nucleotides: TGCGCCAGCAGCCTCGGGAGTATCGGCAATGAGCAGTTCTTC.

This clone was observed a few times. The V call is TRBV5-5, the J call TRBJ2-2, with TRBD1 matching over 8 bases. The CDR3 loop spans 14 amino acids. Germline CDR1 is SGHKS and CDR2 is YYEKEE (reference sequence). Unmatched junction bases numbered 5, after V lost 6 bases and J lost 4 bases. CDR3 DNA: TGTGCCAGCACCTCAGGGGGCTTCACCGGGGAGCTGTTTTTT. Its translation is CASTSGGFTGELFF.

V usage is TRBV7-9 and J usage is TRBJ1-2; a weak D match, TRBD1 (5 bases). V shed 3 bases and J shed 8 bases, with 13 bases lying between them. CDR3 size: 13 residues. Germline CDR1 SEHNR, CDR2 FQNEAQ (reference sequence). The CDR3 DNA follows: TGTGCCAGCAGCTTGGACATGACTGGCGGCTACACCTTC. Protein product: CASSLDMTGGYTF.

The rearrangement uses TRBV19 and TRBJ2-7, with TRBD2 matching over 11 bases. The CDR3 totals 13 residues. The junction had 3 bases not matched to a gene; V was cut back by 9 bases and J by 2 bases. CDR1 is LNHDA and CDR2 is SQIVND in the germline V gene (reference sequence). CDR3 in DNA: TGTGCCAGCGGGACTAGCGGTCCCTACGAGCAGTACTTC. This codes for CASGTSGPYEQYF.

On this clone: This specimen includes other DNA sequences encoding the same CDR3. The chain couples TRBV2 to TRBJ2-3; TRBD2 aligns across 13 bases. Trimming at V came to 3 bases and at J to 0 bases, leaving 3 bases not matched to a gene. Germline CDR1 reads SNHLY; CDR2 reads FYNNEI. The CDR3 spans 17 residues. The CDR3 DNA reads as TGTGCCAGCAGTGACGGGACTAGCGGGACCAGCACAGATACGCAGTATTTT. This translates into CASSDGTSGTSTDTQYF.

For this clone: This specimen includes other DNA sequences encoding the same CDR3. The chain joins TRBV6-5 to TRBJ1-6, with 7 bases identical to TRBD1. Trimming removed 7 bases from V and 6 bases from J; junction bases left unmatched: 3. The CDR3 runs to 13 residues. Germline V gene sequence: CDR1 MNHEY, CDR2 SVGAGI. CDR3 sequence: CASTRDSNSPLHF. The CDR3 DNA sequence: TGTGCCAGCACCCGGGACAGTAATTCACCCCTCCACTTT.